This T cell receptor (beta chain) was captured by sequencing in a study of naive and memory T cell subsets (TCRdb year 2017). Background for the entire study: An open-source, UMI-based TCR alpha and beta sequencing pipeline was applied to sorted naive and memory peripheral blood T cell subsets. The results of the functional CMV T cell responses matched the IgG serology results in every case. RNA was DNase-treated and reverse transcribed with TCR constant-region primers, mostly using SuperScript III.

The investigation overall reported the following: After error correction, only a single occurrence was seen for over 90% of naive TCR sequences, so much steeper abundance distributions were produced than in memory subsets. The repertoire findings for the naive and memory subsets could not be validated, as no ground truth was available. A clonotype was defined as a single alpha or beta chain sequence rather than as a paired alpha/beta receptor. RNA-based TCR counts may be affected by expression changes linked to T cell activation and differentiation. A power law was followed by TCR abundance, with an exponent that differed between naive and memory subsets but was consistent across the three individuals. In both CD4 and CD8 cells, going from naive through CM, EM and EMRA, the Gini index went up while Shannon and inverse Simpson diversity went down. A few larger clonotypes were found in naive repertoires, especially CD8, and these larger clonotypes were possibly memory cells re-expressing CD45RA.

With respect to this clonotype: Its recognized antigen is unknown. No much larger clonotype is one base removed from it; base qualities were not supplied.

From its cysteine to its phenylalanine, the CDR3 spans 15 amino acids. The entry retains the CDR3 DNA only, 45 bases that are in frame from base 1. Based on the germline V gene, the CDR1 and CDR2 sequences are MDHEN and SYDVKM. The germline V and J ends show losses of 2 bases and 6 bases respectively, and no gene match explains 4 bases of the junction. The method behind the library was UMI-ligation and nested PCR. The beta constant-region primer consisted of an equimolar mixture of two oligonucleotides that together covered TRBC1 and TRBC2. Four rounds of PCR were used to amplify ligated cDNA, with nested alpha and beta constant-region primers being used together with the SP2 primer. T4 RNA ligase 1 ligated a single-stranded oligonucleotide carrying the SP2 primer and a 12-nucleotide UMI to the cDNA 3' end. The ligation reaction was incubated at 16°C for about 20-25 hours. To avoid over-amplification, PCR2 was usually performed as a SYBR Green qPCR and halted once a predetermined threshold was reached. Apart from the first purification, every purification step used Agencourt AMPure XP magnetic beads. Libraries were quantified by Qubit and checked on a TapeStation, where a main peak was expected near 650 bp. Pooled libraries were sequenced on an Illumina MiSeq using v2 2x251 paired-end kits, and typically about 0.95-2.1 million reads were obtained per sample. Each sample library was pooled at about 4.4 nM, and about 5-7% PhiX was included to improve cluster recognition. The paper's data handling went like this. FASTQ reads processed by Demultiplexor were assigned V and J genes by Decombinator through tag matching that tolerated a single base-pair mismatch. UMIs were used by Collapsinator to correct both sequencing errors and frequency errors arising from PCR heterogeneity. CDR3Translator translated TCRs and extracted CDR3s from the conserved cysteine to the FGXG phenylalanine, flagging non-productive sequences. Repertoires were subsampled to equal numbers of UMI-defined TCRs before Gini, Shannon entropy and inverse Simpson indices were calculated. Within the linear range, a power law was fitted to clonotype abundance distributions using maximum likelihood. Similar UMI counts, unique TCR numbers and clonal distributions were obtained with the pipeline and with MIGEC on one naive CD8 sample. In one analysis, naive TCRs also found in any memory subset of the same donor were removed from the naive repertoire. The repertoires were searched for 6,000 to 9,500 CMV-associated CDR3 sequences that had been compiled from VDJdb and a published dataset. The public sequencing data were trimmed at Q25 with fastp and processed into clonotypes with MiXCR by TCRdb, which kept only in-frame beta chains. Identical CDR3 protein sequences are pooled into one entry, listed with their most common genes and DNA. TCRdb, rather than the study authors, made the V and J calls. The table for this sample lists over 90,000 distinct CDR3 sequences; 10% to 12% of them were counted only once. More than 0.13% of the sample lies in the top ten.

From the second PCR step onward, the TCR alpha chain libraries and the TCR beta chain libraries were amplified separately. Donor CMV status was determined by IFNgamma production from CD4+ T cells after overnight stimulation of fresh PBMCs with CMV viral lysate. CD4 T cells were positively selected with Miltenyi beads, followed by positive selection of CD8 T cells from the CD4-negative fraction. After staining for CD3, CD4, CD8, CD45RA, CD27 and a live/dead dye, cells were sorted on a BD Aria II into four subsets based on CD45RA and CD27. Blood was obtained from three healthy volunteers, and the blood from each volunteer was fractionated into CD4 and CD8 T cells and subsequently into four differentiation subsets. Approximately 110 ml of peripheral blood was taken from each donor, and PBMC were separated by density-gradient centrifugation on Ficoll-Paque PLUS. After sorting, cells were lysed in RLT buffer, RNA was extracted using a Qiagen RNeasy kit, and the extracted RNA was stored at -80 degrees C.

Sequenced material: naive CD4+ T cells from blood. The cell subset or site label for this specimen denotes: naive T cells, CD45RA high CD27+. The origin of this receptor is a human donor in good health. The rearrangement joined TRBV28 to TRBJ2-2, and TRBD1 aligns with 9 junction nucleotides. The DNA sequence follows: TGTGCCAGCAGTTTAAGGACAGGGGTCCCCGGGGAGCTGTTTTTT. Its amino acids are CASSLRTGVPGELFF.